This is a list of T cell receptor beta chains from one sample in a study of response to subunit inactivated influenza vaccine. TCRdb reprocessed the RT-PCR reads with MiXCR, giving one entry per CDR3 protein. The sample contains hundreds of thousands of distinct CDR3 sequences, around 13% of which appear only once. Sequences were derived from PBMCs from blood, sampled 14 to 15 days before vaccination. All receptors derive from a man in his fifties or sixties who received an inactivated influenza vaccine. Both conserved end residues are part of each CDR3. D genes are given only for firm matches. Size tells how often a clone was seen (once, few, many) or the class of an expanded clone, and some rows leave it out.

>TRBV4-2|-|-|TRBJ2-7
TGTGCCAGCAGCCAAGAGAGGGCCCGTACCTACGAGCAGTACTTC
CASSQERARTYEQYF
>TRBV18|-|many|TRBJ2-7
TGTGCCAGCTCAGGAGGGGACCGTCCTTACTACGAGCAGTACTTC
CASSGGDRPYYEQYF
>TRBV29-1|-|-|TRBJ1-1
TGCAGCGTTGAAAGGGGAACTCCCGGGCTAGAAGCTTTCTTT
CSVERGTPGLEAFF
>TRBV20-1|-|-|TRBJ1-1
TGCAGTGCTAGGGACGGCGAAGCTTTCTTT
CSARDGEAFF
>TRBV6-6|-|few|TRBJ1-2
TGTGCCAGCAGATATAGCGAAGGAGGCTACACCTTC
CASRYSEGGYTF
>TRBV9|-|few|TRBJ1-5
TGTGCCAGCAGCCCATCCGGGACCGCGGCGGGGCCCCAGCATTTT
CASSPSGTAAGPQHF
>TRBV4-2|-|few|TRBJ2-2
TGTGCCAGCAGCCAAGACCTACCCGGGAACACCGGGGAGCTGTTTTTT
CASSQDLPGNTGELFF
>TRBV12-3/TRBV12-4|-|-|TRBJ2-1
TGTGCCAGCAGTTTATCGACAGGATACAATGAGCAGTTCTTC
CASSLSTGYNEQFF
>TRBV7-2|-|few|TRBJ2-7
TGTGCCAGCAGCTCAGGGATGGGTCTGGGGACCTACGAGCAGTACTTC
CASSSGMGLGTYEQYF
>TRBV13|-|-|TRBJ2-1
TGTGCCAGCGGCTTAGGGCTCAACAATGAGCAGTTCTTC
CASGLGLNNEQFF
>TRBV25-1|TRBD1|-|TRBJ1-1
TGTGCCAGCAGGCTTTCAGGGACAGGGCTTCCTGAAGCTTTCTTT
CASRLSGTGLPEAFF
>TRBV28|TRBD1|-|TRBJ2-5
TGTGCCAGCAGTTTGTTACAGGGGTACCAAGAGACCCAGTACTTC
CASSLLQGYQETQYF
>TRBV4-2|TRBD2|-|TRBJ2-5
TGTGCCAGCAGCGCAGGACTAGCGGGACAAGAGACCCAGTACTTC
CASSAGLAGQETQYF
>TRBV6-2/TRBV6-3|-|-|TRBJ2-1
TGTGCCAGCAGTAACTTAGATAGGCAGTTCTTC
CASSNLDRQFF
>TRBV6-2/TRBV6-3|-|many|TRBJ2-5
TGTGCCAGCACCAGAGAAGAGACCCAGTACTTC
CASTREETQYF
>TRBV18|-|many|TRBJ2-7
TGTGCCAGCTCACCAACCGGGGAATCTTACGAGCAGTACTTC
CASSPTGESYEQYF
>TRBV4-2|-|-|TRBJ2-3
TGTGCCAGCAGCCAAGAAGGAGACTCCGCAGATACGCAGTATTTT
CASSQEGDSADTQYF